What follows describes a single T cell receptor beta chain. What it binds is not known. The sample has other DNA sequences that encode this CDR3 too. Data came from immunoSEQ multiplex PCR; TCRdb stores just in-frame clones and leaves some out. The sample includes around 160,000 clones, nearly 90% of them seen just once. This sample stems from a study of T cell responses to AZD1222 COVID-19 vaccine. Regarding the study as a whole: At baseline, just 6 or 7 AZD1222 recipients tested seropositive. The donor cohort was predominantly white British with a female majority, and clonal diversity may have been underestimated.

Germline V gene lookup returns CDR1 SGHRS and CDR2 YFSETQ. Trimming at V came to 2 bases and at J to 4 bases, leaving 1 base not matched to a gene. The CDR3 covers 15 residues. This receptor was identified in an adult in good health. The input for sequencing was peripheral blood, taken on day 0 of AZD1222 vaccination. V is TRBV5-1 and J is TRBJ2-1, with 12 bases aligning to TRBD2. CDR3 nucleotide sequence: TGCGCCAGCAGCTTAGGACTAGCGGGATACAATGAGCAGTTCTTC. Translation: CASSLGLAGYNEQFF.